This T cell receptor (beta chain) was identified during a study of T cell responses to AZD1222 COVID-19 vaccine. The germline V gene encodes CDR1 SGHRS and CDR2 YFSETQ. The V end was cut by 2 bases, the J end by 0 bases, with 2 bases between. CDR3 length: 13 amino acids. Sequencing used immunoSEQ multiplex PCR; TCRdb keeps in-frame clones, though not all of them. The sample contains around 120,000 clones, approximately 92% of which appear only once. Whole-study findings and limits: Baseline antibody screening turned up just six or seven seropositive AZD1222 recipients. With dominance at 160-218 and 743-854, vaccine-associated CD4 TCRs spanned spike. Clonal diversity was possibly underestimated, and white British individuals and females predominated among donors.

Pooled together were second doses at about 4 or about 12 weeks. Regarding this clone: What it binds is not known.

The sample in question was peripheral blood, obtained 28 days after the second AZD1222 dose. This chain links TRBV5-1 with TRBJ2-2, with D unclear. The TCR sequence derives from an adult who received the AZD1222 COVID-19 vaccine. The CDR3 DNA reads as TGCGCCAGCAGCTTAACGAACACCGGGGAGCTGTTTTTT. It translates to CASSLTNTGELFF.